The T cell receptor beta chain described here comes from a study of OX40 agonist ivuxolimab in advanced cancers. V gave up 8 bases and J gave up 0 bases; unmatched junction bases: 3. Germline V gene lookup returns CDR1 MDHEN and CDR2 SYDVKM. This CDR3 spans 13 amino acids. The data were produced by immunoSEQ multiplex PCR, yet TCRdb's version contains in-frame clones alone and is incomplete. The data contain approximately 24,000 clones, approximately 79% of them seen just once; the ten biggest clones take up around 25%. Details on this clone: The antigen remains undetermined.

Any history of autoimmune disease or systemic immunosuppression disqualified patients. Findings and limits, study-wide: Relative to CD4+ cells, CD8+ T cells on average had more expanded clones.

The clonotype was recovered from an adult with an advanced solid tumor such as melanoma, head and neck, liver or kidney cancer. The rearrangement uses TRBV28 and TRBJ2-7; the match to TRBD1 covers 8 bases. Sequenced here: CD4+ or CD8+ T cells sorted from blood, sampled in a trial of the OX40 agonist ivuxolimab. CDR3: CASRQGSSYEQYF. The CDR3 DNA is TGTGCCAGCCGACAGGGGAGCTCCTACGAGCAGTACTTC.